Listed below are T cell receptor beta chains from one sample, sequenced in a study of early T cells in non-severe SARS-CoV-2 infection. MiXCR, run by TCRdb on the 5' RACE reads, gives a single entry per CDR3 protein. The sample holds 70,000 to 85,000 distinct CDR3 sequences; under 15% are singletons and the top ten take approximately 5.7%. The sample comprised whole blood. Receptors were obtained from an adult who was a healthcare worker with PCR-confirmed SARS-CoV-2 infection or an uninfected control (not recorded which). Each CDR3 is given with its conserved first and last residue. The order of the fields is J gene, V gene, clone size, D gene, CDR3 DNA, CDR3 protein. The D gene is left open where the match is weak. Rows give clone size only sometimes, using once, few, many, or a class for an expanded clone.

j_gene: TRBJ2-1
v_gene: TRBV29-1
abundance: .
d_gene: .
CDR3nt: TGCAGCGTTGAAATCCCCCGGCCGTCCTACAATGAGCAGTTCTTC
CDR3aa: CSVEIPRPSYNEQFF

j_gene: TRBJ2-2
v_gene: TRBV7-2
abundance: few
d_gene: .
CDR3nt: TGTGCCAGCAGCTTAGGAGACTTTAACACCGGGGAGCTGTTTTTT
CDR3aa: CASSLGDFNTGELFF

j_gene: TRBJ1-6
v_gene: TRBV7-8
abundance: few
d_gene: .
CDR3nt: TGTGCCAGCAGCTTAAGGGCAGAACATTCACCCCTCCACTTT
CDR3aa: CASSLRAEHSPLHF

j_gene: TRBJ1-4
v_gene: TRBV7-6
abundance: .
d_gene: TRBD1
CDR3nt: TGTGCCAGCAGCTTATGGACAGGGCCACCTAATGAAAAACTGTTTTTT
CDR3aa: CASSLWTGPPNEKLFF

j_gene: TRBJ2-1
v_gene: TRBV7-9
abundance: .
d_gene: TRBD2
CDR3nt: TGTGCCAGCAGAGAGGAGCCACGCGCTAGCGGGAGGGCCAATGAGCAGTTCTTC
CDR3aa: CASREEPRASGRANEQFF

j_gene: TRBJ1-2
v_gene: TRBV7-9
abundance: .
d_gene: .
CDR3nt: TGTGCCAGCAGCTTAGAGAACAGCCTTAACTATGGCTACACCTTC
CDR3aa: CASSLENSLNYGYTF

j_gene: TRBJ2-7
v_gene: TRBV12-3/TRBV12-4
abundance: .
d_gene: TRBD2
CDR3nt: TGTGCCAGCAGCGAGACTAGCGGGACTTCGGGCGAGCAGTACTTC
CDR3aa: CASSETSGTSGEQYF

j_gene: TRBJ2-7
v_gene: TRBV28
abundance: few
d_gene: TRBD1
CDR3nt: TGTGCCAGCAGACGCTCCGGGACAGGCTACGAGCAGTACTTC
CDR3aa: CASRRSGTGYEQYF

j_gene: TRBJ1-1
v_gene: TRBV19
abundance: few
d_gene: .
CDR3nt: TGTGCCAGTAGTCCAACGGGGGGGAGTGAAGCTTTCTTT
CDR3aa: CASSPTGGSEAFF

j_gene: TRBJ2-2
v_gene: TRBV19
abundance: many
d_gene: .
CDR3nt: TGTGCCACCTCCGCGATGGCCGGGGAGCTGTTTTTT
CDR3aa: CATSAMAGELFF

j_gene: TRBJ1-5
v_gene: TRBV2
abundance: many
d_gene: .
CDR3nt: TGTGCCAGCAGTGTTGAAGGGGCCGGCAATCAGCCCCAGCATTTT
CDR3aa: CASSVEGAGNQPQHF

j_gene: TRBJ2-2
v_gene: TRBV2
abundance: many
d_gene: .
CDR3nt: TGTGCCAGCATCCCGGAAGGGTTCTCCACCGGGGAGCTGTTTTTT
CDR3aa: CASIPEGFSTGELFF

j_gene: TRBJ2-3
v_gene: TRBV20-1
abundance: .
d_gene: .
CDR3nt: TGCAGTGCTAGGAGGACAGATACGCAGTATTTT
CDR3aa: CSARRTDTQYF

j_gene: TRBJ2-4
v_gene: TRBV7-9
abundance: few
d_gene: TRBD2
CDR3nt: TGTGCCAGCAGCTTACCGGGACTACCTAACATTCAGTACTTC
CDR3aa: CASSLPGLPNIQYF

j_gene: TRBJ2-6
v_gene: TRBV19
abundance: few
d_gene: .
CDR3nt: TGTGCCAGTAGTATAGTCCAGAACTCTGGGGCCAACGTCCTGACTTTC
CDR3aa: CASSIVQNSGANVLTF

j_gene: TRBJ2-7
v_gene: TRBV20-1
abundance: .
d_gene: .
CDR3nt: TGCAGTGCTTCCCCCCCGGGACTTACCTACGAGCAGTACTTC
CDR3aa: CSASPPGLTYEQYF

j_gene: TRBJ2-4
v_gene: TRBV20-1
abundance: .
d_gene: .
CDR3nt: TGCAGTGCTACACGCAGCGAGGGGGCCAAAAACATTCAGTACTTC
CDR3aa: CSATRSEGAKNIQYF

j_gene: TRBJ2-5
v_gene: TRBV5-1
abundance: few
d_gene: .
CDR3nt: TGCGCCAGCAGCTTGGGGGCTCAAGAGACCCAGTACTTC
CDR3aa: CASSLGAQETQYF

j_gene: TRBJ2-5
v_gene: TRBV5-1
abundance: .
d_gene: TRBD1
CDR3nt: TGCGCCAGCAGCTTGGGAACAGGGGAAGAGACCCAGTACTTC
CDR3aa: CASSLGTGEETQYF

j_gene: TRBJ2-2
v_gene: TRBV23-1
abundance: .
d_gene: .
CDR3nt: TGCGCCAGCAGTCCACACGAGCACACCGGGGAGCTGTTTTTT
CDR3aa: CASSPHEHTGELFF

j_gene: TRBJ2-1
v_gene: TRBV7-9
abundance: few
d_gene: .
CDR3nt: TGTGCCAGCAGCTTTTTTGGGCCCGTCGACAATGAGCAGTTCTTC
CDR3aa: CASSFFGPVDNEQFF

j_gene: TRBJ2-7
v_gene: TRBV5-1
abundance: few
d_gene: .
CDR3nt: TGCGCCAGCAGCAGGGCAGGGGCTTCCTACGAGCAGTACTTC
CDR3aa: CASSRAGASYEQYF

j_gene: TRBJ2-3
v_gene: TRBV27
abundance: few
d_gene: .
CDR3nt: TGTGCCAGCAGTTTAGGGGTGACAGATACGCAGTATTTT
CDR3aa: CASSLGVTDTQYF

j_gene: TRBJ2-3
v_gene: TRBV15
abundance: .
d_gene: TRBD2
CDR3nt: TGTGCCATCAGACTAGCGGGGGGTACAGATACGCAGTATTTT
CDR3aa: CAIRLAGGTDTQYF

j_gene: TRBJ2-3
v_gene: TRBV12-3/TRBV12-4
abundance: .
d_gene: .
CDR3nt: TGTGCCAGCAGTATACAGGTGCGGGATACGCAGTATTTT
CDR3aa: CASSIQVRDTQYF

j_gene: TRBJ2-1
v_gene: TRBV19
abundance: .
d_gene: .
CDR3nt: TGTGCCAGTAGTGTAACTGGCACCAATGAGCAGTTCTTC
CDR3aa: CASSVTGTNEQFF

j_gene: TRBJ2-1
v_gene: TRBV30
abundance: .
d_gene: .
CDR3nt: TGTGCCTGGGGTGCCCACAATGAGCAGTTCTTC
CDR3aa: CAWGAHNEQFF

j_gene: TRBJ2-2
v_gene: TRBV4-1
abundance: many
d_gene: .
CDR3nt: TGCGCCAGCAGCCTTTTCGCGGAGGCGGGCACCGGGGAGCTGTTTTTT
CDR3aa: CASSLFAEAGTGELFF

j_gene: TRBJ1-1
v_gene: TRBV29-1
abundance: many
d_gene: .
CDR3nt: TGCAGCGCTGGGAGGAGCACTGAAGCTTTCTTT
CDR3aa: CSAGRSTEAFF

j_gene: TRBJ1-1
v_gene: TRBV2
abundance: .
d_gene: .
CDR3nt: TGTGCCACAGGGAACACTGAAGCTTTCTTT
CDR3aa: CATGNTEAFF

j_gene: TRBJ1-1
v_gene: TRBV6-5
abundance: many
d_gene: .
CDR3nt: TGTGCCAGCAGTTACTCGGACGCCCTGAACACTGAAGCTTTCTTT
CDR3aa: CASSYSDALNTEAFF

j_gene: TRBJ1-1
v_gene: TRBV20-1
abundance: .
d_gene: .
CDR3nt: TGCAGTGCTAGAGGGGACTTCCTCGGGGGTCCTGAAGCTTTCTTT
CDR3aa: CSARGDFLGGPEAFF

j_gene: TRBJ1-1
v_gene: TRBV20-1
abundance: many
d_gene: .
CDR3nt: TGCAGTGCTAGATATCAGGGAGACACTGAAGCTTTCTTT
CDR3aa: CSARYQGDTEAFF

j_gene: TRBJ1-1
v_gene: TRBV29-1
abundance: few
d_gene: .
CDR3nt: TGCAGCGGGCAACAACAGGGTCCCACTGAAGCTTTCTTT
CDR3aa: CSGQQQGPTEAFF

j_gene: TRBJ2-7
v_gene: TRBV5-1
abundance: many
d_gene: TRBD1
CDR3nt: TGCGCCAGCAGCCGAGTGCCGGGACAGGGATCGGGGGAGCAGTACTTC
CDR3aa: CASSRVPGQGSGEQYF

j_gene: TRBJ1-6
v_gene: TRBV2
abundance: many
d_gene: TRBD1
CDR3nt: TGTGCCAGCAAAGAAGGCAGGGGGGCTTCACCCCTCCACTTT
CDR3aa: CASKEGRGASPLHF

j_gene: TRBJ1-2
v_gene: TRBV29-1
abundance: few
d_gene: .
CDR3nt: TGCAGCTATTGTGGCCATGGCTACACCTTC
CDR3aa: CSYCGHGYTF

j_gene: TRBJ2-1
v_gene: TRBV9
abundance: few
d_gene: .
CDR3nt: TGTGCCAGCAGCCCCCTCTTAGGGACTTACAATGAGCAGTTCTTC
CDR3aa: CASSPLLGTYNEQFF

j_gene: TRBJ2-5
v_gene: TRBV9
abundance: .
d_gene: .
CDR3nt: TGTGCCAGCAGCGTAGGGCAGCAAGAGACCCAGTACTTC
CDR3aa: CASSVGQQETQYF

j_gene: TRBJ1-2
v_gene: TRBV5-4
abundance: .
d_gene: TRBD1
CDR3nt: TGTGCCAGCAGCCCCAGGACAGGGGACCTCTATGGCTACACCTTC
CDR3aa: CASSPRTGDLYGYTF

j_gene: TRBJ2-7
v_gene: TRBV18
abundance: few
d_gene: TRBD1
CDR3nt: TGTGCCAGCTCACCCCAGTGGAGACAGGGGAAACACGAGCAGTACTTC
CDR3aa: CASSPQWRQGKHEQYF

j_gene: TRBJ2-7
v_gene: TRBV19
abundance: few
d_gene: .
CDR3nt: TGTGCCACCTTAGACCTCGTTCGCTACGAGCAGTACTTC
CDR3aa: CATLDLVRYEQYF

j_gene: TRBJ2-3
v_gene: TRBV5-4
abundance: many
d_gene: TRBD2
CDR3nt: TGTGCCAGCAGCCCTAGCGGGGGGGCTTACACAGATACGCAGTATTTT
CDR3aa: CASSPSGGAYTDTQYF

j_gene: TRBJ2-2
v_gene: TRBV7-9
abundance: .
d_gene: .
CDR3nt: TGTGCCAGCAGCATCGGATTGGCCACCGGGGAGCTGTTTTTT
CDR3aa: CASSIGLATGELFF

j_gene: TRBJ2-5
v_gene: TRBV15
abundance: few
d_gene: .
CDR3nt: TGTGCCACCAGCGGCCCCCCAAAAGAGACCCAGTACTTC
CDR3aa: CATSGPPKETQYF

j_gene: TRBJ2-7
v_gene: TRBV28
abundance: .
d_gene: .
CDR3nt: TGTGCCAGCACCAGATTTAGGGGGGACCCAACTGACGAGCAGTACTTC
CDR3aa: CASTRFRGDPTDEQYF

j_gene: TRBJ1-5
v_gene: TRBV12-2
abundance: .
d_gene: .
CDR3nt: TGTGCAAGTCGCTTAGGCAATCAGCCCCAGCATTTT
CDR3aa: CASRLGNQPQHF

j_gene: TRBJ1-3
v_gene: TRBV29-1
abundance: few
d_gene: .
CDR3nt: TGCAGCGTTGGGGCAGGTCGTGGAAACACCATATATTTT
CDR3aa: CSVGAGRGNTIYF

j_gene: TRBJ2-4
v_gene: TRBV5-4
abundance: few
d_gene: .
CDR3nt: TGTGCCAGCAGCCCCCCGGACAGTAAAAACATTCAGTACTTC
CDR3aa: CASSPPDSKNIQYF

j_gene: TRBJ2-7
v_gene: TRBV11-2
abundance: many
d_gene: .
CDR3nt: TGTGCCAGCAGCTTAGGCGTTGAGCAGTACTTC
CDR3aa: CASSLGVEQYF

j_gene: TRBJ2-5
v_gene: TRBV4-1
abundance: few
d_gene: TRBD1
CDR3nt: TGCGCCAGCAGCCAGCGACAGGGGGCAGAGACCCAGTACTTC
CDR3aa: CASSQRQGAETQYF

j_gene: TRBJ2-3
v_gene: TRBV2
abundance: few
d_gene: .
CDR3nt: TGTGCCAGCAGTGAGTTGATTAGCGGAGGGCAGGTAGATACGCAGTATTTT
CDR3aa: CASSELISGGQVDTQYF

j_gene: TRBJ1-2
v_gene: TRBV5-4
abundance: few
d_gene: .
CDR3nt: TGTGCCAGCAGCCCCCGAACGGAAGTCTATGGCTACACCTTC
CDR3aa: CASSPRTEVYGYTF

j_gene: TRBJ2-7
v_gene: TRBV6-2/TRBV6-3
abundance: few
d_gene: .
CDR3nt: TGTGCCAGCAGTGCCCACGGGAGCTCCTACGAGCAGTACTTC
CDR3aa: CASSAHGSSYEQYF

j_gene: TRBJ2-3
v_gene: TRBV20-1
abundance: few
d_gene: TRBD2
CDR3nt: TGCAGTGCTAGTAGAGCGGGAGCTCCCGCAGATACGCAGTATTTT
CDR3aa: CSASRAGAPADTQYF

j_gene: TRBJ2-1
v_gene: TRBV29-1
abundance: few
d_gene: TRBD1
CDR3nt: TGCAGCGGCTACCGGGACAGGGGCTACAATGAGCAGTTCTTC
CDR3aa: CSGYRDRGYNEQFF

j_gene: TRBJ1-1
v_gene: TRBV29-1
abundance: many
d_gene: .
CDR3nt: TGCAGTGCGCAGAACACTGAAGCTTTCTTT
CDR3aa: CSAQNTEAFF